This T cell receptor (beta chain) was identified during a study of tumor and adjacent non-tumor tissue in lung cancer. The template was RNA from unsorted bulk tissue. More than 3 cm separated this lung sample from the edge of the tumor. With respect to this clonotype: An end of the junction differs from the germline gene, which may be a read error.

A modified ARM-PCR protocol with three rounds of nested PCR amplified TCRbeta. MiXCR was run by TCRdb on the multiplex PCR reads, yielding one entry per CDR3 protein. The sample holds about 100,000 distinct CDR3 sequences, approximately 65% seen once. The sample consisted of distant non-tumor lung tissue. The clonotype comes from a man aged 25-45 years with non-small cell lung cancer.

CDR3 sequence reads: CSARETMDTGELFF. CDR3 in DNA: TGCAGTGCTAGAGAGACAATGGACACAGGGGAGCTGTTTTTT. V and J are TRBV20-1 and TRBJ2-2, with D possibly being TRBD1 (5 bases). The length of the CDR3 is 14 residues. Germline assignment: CDR1 DFQATT and CDR2 SNEGSKA (reference sequence).